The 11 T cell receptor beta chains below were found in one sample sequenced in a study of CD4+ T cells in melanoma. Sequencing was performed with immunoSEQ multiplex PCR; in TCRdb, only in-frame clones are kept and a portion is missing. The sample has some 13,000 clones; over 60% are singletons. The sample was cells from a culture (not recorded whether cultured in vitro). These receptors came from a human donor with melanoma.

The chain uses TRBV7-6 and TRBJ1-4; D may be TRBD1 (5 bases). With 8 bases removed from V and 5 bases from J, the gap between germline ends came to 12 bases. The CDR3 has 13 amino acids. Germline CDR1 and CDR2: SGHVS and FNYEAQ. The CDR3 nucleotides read TGTGCCAGCGCCGGGGGACGGAATGAAAAACTGTTTTTT. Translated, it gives CASAGGRNEKLFF.

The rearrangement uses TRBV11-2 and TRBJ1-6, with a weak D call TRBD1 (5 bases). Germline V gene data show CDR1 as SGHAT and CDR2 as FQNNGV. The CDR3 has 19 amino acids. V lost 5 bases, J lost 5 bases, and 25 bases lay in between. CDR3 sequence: CASSLIRGGRTSNNSPLHF. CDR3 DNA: TGTGCCAGCAGCCTTATTAGGGGAGGACGGACAAGTAATAATTCACCCCTCCACTTT.

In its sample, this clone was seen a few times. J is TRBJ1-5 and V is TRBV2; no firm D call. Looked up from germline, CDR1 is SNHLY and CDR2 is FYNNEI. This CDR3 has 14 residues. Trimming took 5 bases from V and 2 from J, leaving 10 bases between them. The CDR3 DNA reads TGTGCCAGCAGTCGGTCGGTTGGCAATCAGCCCCAGCATTTT. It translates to CASSRSVGNQPQHF.

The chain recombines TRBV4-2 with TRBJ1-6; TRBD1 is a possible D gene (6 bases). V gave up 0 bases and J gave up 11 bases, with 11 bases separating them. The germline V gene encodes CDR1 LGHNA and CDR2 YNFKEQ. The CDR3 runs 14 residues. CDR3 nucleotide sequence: TGTGCCAGCAGCCAAGACAGGGGATGGGCACCCCTCCACTTT. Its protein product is CASSQDRGWAPLHF.

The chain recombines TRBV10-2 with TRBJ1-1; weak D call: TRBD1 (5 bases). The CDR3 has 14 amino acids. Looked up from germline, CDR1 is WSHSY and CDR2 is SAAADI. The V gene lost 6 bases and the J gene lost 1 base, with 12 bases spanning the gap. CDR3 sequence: CASRGQGPNTEAFF. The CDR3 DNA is TGCGCCAGCAGGGGCCAGGGCCCGAACACTGAAGCTTTCTTT.

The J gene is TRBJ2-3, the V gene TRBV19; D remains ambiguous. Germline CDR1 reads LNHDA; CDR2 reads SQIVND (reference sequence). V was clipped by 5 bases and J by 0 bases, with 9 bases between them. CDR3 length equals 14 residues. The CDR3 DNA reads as TGTGCCAGTAGTGCTACGGACAGCACAGATACGCAGTATTTT. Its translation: CASSATDSTDTQYF.

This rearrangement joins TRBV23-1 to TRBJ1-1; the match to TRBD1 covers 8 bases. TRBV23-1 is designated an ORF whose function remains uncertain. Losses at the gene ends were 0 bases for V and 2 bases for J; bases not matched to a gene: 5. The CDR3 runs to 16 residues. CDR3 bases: TGCGCCAGCAGTCAATCGGACGACAGGGGAAACACTGAAGCTTTCTTT. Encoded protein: CASSQSDDRGNTEAFF.

CDR3 residues: CASSYFGGNYGYTF. CDR3 nucleotide sequence: TGTGCCAGCAGTTACTTTGGAGGAAACTATGGCTACACCTTC. The chain links TRBV6-5 to TRBJ1-2; D call uncertain. The CDR3 has 14 amino acids. Trimming took 1 base from V and 2 from J, leaving 8 bases between them. Per the germline V gene, CDR1 is MNHEY and CDR2 is SVGAGI.

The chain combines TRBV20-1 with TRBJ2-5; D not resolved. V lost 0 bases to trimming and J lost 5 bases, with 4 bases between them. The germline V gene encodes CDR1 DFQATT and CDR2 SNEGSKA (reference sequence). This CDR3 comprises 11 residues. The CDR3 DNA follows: TGCAGTGCTAGAGATAAGGAGACCCAGTACTTC. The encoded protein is CSARDKETQYF.

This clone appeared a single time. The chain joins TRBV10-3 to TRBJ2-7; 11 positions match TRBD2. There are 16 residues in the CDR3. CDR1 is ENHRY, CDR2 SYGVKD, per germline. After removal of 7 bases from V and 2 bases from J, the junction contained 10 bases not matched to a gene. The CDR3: CAITRTTSGVTYEQYF. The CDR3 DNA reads TGTGCCATCACCCGGACGACTAGCGGGGTCACCTACGAGCAGTACTTC.

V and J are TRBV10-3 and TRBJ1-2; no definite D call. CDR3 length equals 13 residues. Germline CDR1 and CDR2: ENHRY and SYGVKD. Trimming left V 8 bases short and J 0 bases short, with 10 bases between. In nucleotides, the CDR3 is TGTGCCATCGTGGCCGATTCTAACTATGGCTACACCTTC. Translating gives CAIVADSNYGYTF.